The 21 T cell receptor beta chains reported below all come from one sample, sequenced in a study of memory B cells and T cells in multiple sclerosis. Generated by immunoSEQ multiplex PCR, the TCRdb table keeps only in-frame clones and is missing some. The data show about 32,000 clones, with around 88% seen just once and roughly 2.5% held by the top ten. Stimulus-free culture yielded autoproliferating CFSE-dim and non-proliferating CFSE-high T cells, each sequenced separately. About 50 million CFSE-labeled PBMCs were cultured about seven days unstimulated, then replicate wells were pooled. No cognate antigen is known for these TCRs. Sequencing was carried out using PBMCs from blood kept in culture. The receptors shown here come from a human donor with multiple sclerosis.

The rearrangement links TRBV30 to TRBJ2-4; D might be TRBD1 or TRBD2, each matching 6 bases. Trimming cost V 3 bases and J 0 bases, with 15 bases left between them. CDR3 size: 16 residues. The germline gives CDR1 GTSNPN, CDR2 SVGIG (reference sequence). In DNA form, the CDR3 reads TGTGCCTGGAGCCGAAGGGGGGTTCTAGCCAAAAACATTCAGTACTTC. Translated: CAWSRRGVLAKNIQYF.

The sample holds a few counts of this clone. The genes are TRBV15 and TRBJ1-6; D is ambiguous. Germline CDR1 LNHNV, CDR2 YYDKDF (reference sequence). This CDR3 contains 14 residues. The V end lost 1 base, the J end lost 9 bases, and 10 bases lay between the germline ends. This CDR3 reads CATSRGGYGSPLHF. The CDR3, as DNA: TGTGCCACCAGCAGAGGAGGGTACGGTTCACCCCTCCACTTT.

Comment on this clone: One junction end does not reproduce the germline sequence, and a read error may be involved. This chain connects TRBV28 to TRBJ2-3, with a tentative D call TRBD1 (6 bases). Germline V lookup: CDR1 MDHEN, CDR2 SYDVKM. This CDR3 has 13 residues. The CDR3 protein is CASSSQGTHTPGF. CDR3 bases: TGTGCCAGCAGTTCGCAGGGGACCCACACCCCTGGTTTT.

The chain recombines TRBV29-1 with TRBJ2-2; D perhaps matches TRBD1 (6 bases). From germline, CDR1 is SQVTM and CDR2 ANQGSEA. V lost 7 bases and J 5 bases, leaving 8 bases between the germline ends. The CDR3 covers 11 residues. This chain's CDR3 is CSAGQTGELFF. The CDR3 DNA reads TGCAGCGCCGGACAGACCGGGGAGCTGTTTTTT.

The chain links TRBV15 to TRBJ2-1; weak D call: TRBD2 (7 bases). Germline V gene data show CDR1 as LNHNV and CDR2 as YYDKDF (reference sequence). V was shortened by 0 bases and J by 7 bases, with 19 bases between the two germline ends. The CDR3 consists of 17 residues. The CDR3 region has the DNA TGTGCCACCAGCAGAGATCTTGTGGGGGGGGCCAGAAATGAGCAGTTCTTC. This translates into CATSRDLVGGARNEQFF.

This chain uses TRBV30 with TRBJ1-1; 11 positions agree with TRBD1. Germline values: CDR1 GTSNPN, CDR2 SVGIG (reference sequence). The CDR3 covers 15 residues. With 4 bases clipped from V and 6 bases from J, the junction kept 10 bases outside the gene matches. CDR3 region: CAWTAVDRGPPEAFF. In DNA, the CDR3 is TGTGCCTGGACTGCAGTGGACAGGGGGCCCCCTGAAGCTTTCTTT.

V usage is TRBV25-1 and J usage is TRBJ1-3; 7 bases fit TRBD1. The length of the CDR3 is 16 residues. Germline CDR1 reads MGHDK; CDR2 reads SYGVNS. V shed 2 bases and J 2 bases; nucleotides not matched to a gene: 6. DNA of the CDR3: TGTGCCAGCAGTGAAAGGGTAGGGGGCACTGGAAACACCATATATTTT. Its translation: CASSERVGGTGNTIYF.

The V call is TRBV18, the J call TRBJ2-7; 10 bases agree with TRBD2. The CDR3 contains 20 residues. Germline assignment: CDR1 KGHSH and CDR2 LQKENI. Trimming cost V 3 bases and J 4 bases; bases outside gene matches: 21. The CDR3 nucleotides read TGTGCCAGCTCACCCCCTCGGAGAGCGGGAGGGCCCTCAGTTCAATACGAGCAGTACTTC. Protein: CASSPPRRAGGPSVQYEQYF.

The chain combines TRBV7-9 with TRBJ1-4; no definite D call. V lost 1 base, J lost 6 bases, and 9 bases lay in between. The V gene's germline CDR1 is SEHNR and CDR2 FQNEAQ (reference sequence). CDR3 size: 14 residues. Here the CDR3 DNA reads TGTGCCAGCAGCTTAGTAGGGATGCATGAAAAACTGTTTTTT. Translation: CASSLVGMHEKLFF. Complete variable domain (other parts from reference TRBV7-9 and TRBJ1-4): DTGVSQNPRHKITKRGQNVTFRCDPISEHNRLYWYRQTLGQGPEFLTYFQNEAQLEKSRLLSDRFSAERPKGSFSTLEIQRTEQGDSAMYLCASSLVGMHEKLFFGSGTQLSVL.

This chain's CDR3 is CASSSAIEQFF. The CDR3 DNA follows: TGTGCCAGCAGCTCCGCAATTGAGCAGTTCTTC. The chain combines TRBV7-2 with TRBJ2-1; D remains unclear. Germline CDR1 and CDR2: SGHTA and FQGNSA. The V end was cut by 4 bases, the J end by 9 bases, with 7 bases between. CDR3 length: 11 amino acids.

The chain joins TRBV6-6 to TRBJ2-7; 12 bases are a match to TRBD2. This CDR3 spans 14 amino acids. Looked up from germline, CDR1 is MNHNY and CDR2 is SVGAGI (reference sequence). V dropped 0 bases and J dropped 10; count of bases not matched to a gene: 4. The CDR3 loop is CASSYSTSGSPQYF. The CDR3 nucleotides read TGTGCCAGCAGTTACTCGACTAGCGGGAGTCCCCAGTACTTC.

The rearrangement joins TRBV6-1 to TRBJ2-1, with D maybe TRBD2 (6 bases). CDR1 and CDR2 from the germline V gene are MNHNS and SASEGT. The CDR3 is 18 residues long. Trimming removed 0 bases at V and 7 bases at J, with 22 bases between. The DNA of the CDR3 is TGTGCCAGCAGTGAAGCAGGACCCGGGACTGAGGGCGCGAATGAGCAGTTCTTC. This sequence encodes CASSEAGPGTEGANEQFF.

This clone has only one observation. The chain joins TRBV5-1 to TRBJ2-1; 11 nucleotides agree with TRBD2. The CDR3 runs to 14 residues. Trimming took 4 bases from V and 12 from J; bases not matched to a gene: 9. CDR1 is SGHRS, CDR2 YFSETQ, per germline. CDR3 nucleotides: TGCGCCAGCAGCGCGGGACTAGCGGAGTCTTTGCAGTTCTTC. The encoded protein is CASSAGLAESLQFF. Together with reference TRBV5-1 and TRBJ2-1, the CDR3 gives the full variable domain: KAGVTQTPRYLIKTRGQQVTLSCSPISGHRSVSWYQQTPGQGLQFLFEYFSETQRNKGNFPGRFSGRQFSNSRSEMNVSTLELGDSALYLCASSAGLAESLQFFGPGTRLTVL.

V is TRBV18 and J is TRBJ1-2, with D uncertain. V was cut by 4 bases and J by 4 bases, with 10 bases left in between. The CDR3 has 13 amino acids. The germline V gene has CDR1 KGHSH and CDR2 LQKENI. The CDR3 reads CASSLPGFYGYTF. The CDR3 nucleotides read TGTGCCAGCTCACTCCCGGGCTTCTATGGCTACACCTTC.

This chain connects TRBV6-5 to TRBJ1-3; D perhaps matches TRBD1 (6 bases). V was clipped by 0 bases and J by 2 bases, with 11 bases between them. CDR3 size: 16 residues. The germline gives CDR1 MNHEY, CDR2 SVGAGI. This chain's CDR3 is CASSYSTGRTGNTIYF. The CDR3 DNA follows: TGTGCCAGCAGTTACTCTACAGGGCGCACTGGAAACACCATATATTTT.

The chain is built from TRBV7-6 and TRBJ1-1, with TRBD1 matching over 9 bases. CDR1 and CDR2 from the germline V gene are SGHVS and FNYEAQ. V shed 4 bases, J shed 1 base, and the junction held 7 bases outside the gene matches. This CDR3 is 16 amino acids long. The CDR3 coding sequence is TGTGCCAGCAGCTCCCGGACAGGGGCTACGAACACTGAAGCTTTCTTT. This encodes CASSSRTGATNTEAFF.

The V call is TRBV4-2, the J call TRBJ2-2; D is ambiguous. Germline CDR1 is LGHNA and CDR2 is YNFKEQ. V gave up 1 base and J gave up 1 base, with 7 bases separating them. CDR3 length: 15 residues. CDR3 loop: CASSQVPRNTGELFF. Here the CDR3 DNA reads TGTGCCAGCAGCCAAGTTCCTAGGAACACCGGGGAGCTGTTTTTT.

V is TRBV28 and J is TRBJ2-2; D is unresolved. Germline V gene data show CDR1 as MDHEN and CDR2 as SYDVKM. The CDR3 runs to 14 residues. Trimming cost V 7 bases and J 2 bases, with 11 bases left between them. The CDR3 is CASKSAVNTGELFF. CDR3 bases: TGTGCCAGCAAAAGTGCAGTTAACACCGGGGAGCTGTTTTTT. The variable domain in full, completed from reference TRBV28 and TRBJ2-2, reads DVKVTQSSRYLVKRTGEKVFLECVQDMDHENMFWYRQDPGLGLRLIYFSYDVKMKEKGDIPEGYSVSREKKERFSLILESASTNQTSMYLCASKSAVNTGELFFGEGSRLTVL.

This clone came up a few times. The sample holds other DNA sequences that translate to the same CDR3. The CDR3 spells CASSGTNYGYTF. The CDR3 nucleotides are TGTGCCAGCAGTGGGACAAACTATGGCTACACCTTC. The rearrangement uses TRBV2 and TRBJ1-2; the D gene is possibly TRBD1 (5 bases). The ends were cut back, 4 bases at V and 2 bases at J, with 5 bases in the middle. CDR1 is SNHLY and CDR2 is FYNNEI in the germline V gene. The length of the CDR3 is 12 residues.

The J gene is TRBJ1-2, the V gene TRBV21-1; the table calls TRBD1, which could not be checked here. TRBV21-1 is annotated as a pseudogene. The CDR3 covers 12 residues. CDR3 coding DNA: TGTGCCAGCAGCCGACATTCTGGGGGCTACACCTTC. This gives the protein CASSRHSGGYTF.

The chain is built from TRBV5-1 and TRBJ2-2; a weak D match, TRBD2 (6 bases). The germline V gene encodes CDR1 SGHRS and CDR2 YFSETQ. V lost 4 bases and J 9 bases, leaving 16 bases between the germline ends. This CDR3 spans 14 amino acids. CDR3 sequence reads: CASSAQGTWRELFF. The CDR3 DNA reads TGCGCCAGCAGCGCGCAAGGGACTTGGCGGGAGCTGTTTTTT.